Shown below are 10 T cell receptor beta chains from a single sample sequenced in a study of CD8+CD57+ T cells in acquired aplastic anemia. According to the study, genomic DNA was the template for TCR beta VDJ and CDR3 profiling. A single record per CDR3 protein comes from TCRdb applying MiXCR to the reads. The sample lists approximately 160,000 distinct CDR3 sequences; approximately 40% were seen once. The sample comprised sorted CD4+, CD8+, or CD8+CD57+ T cells (not recorded which) from PBMCs. These receptors came from a human donor in good health.

The chain uses TRBV10-1 and TRBJ2-7; 11 nucleotides align to TRBD2. This CDR3 comprises 15 residues. The ends lost 5 bases at V and 1 base at J; junction bases unmatched: 4. Germline loops: CDR1 WNHNN, CDR2 SYGVQD (reference sequence). In nucleotides, the CDR3 is TGCGCCAGCAGTCTGGGGACTAGCGGATCCTACGAGCAGTACTTC. It encodes CASSLGTSGSYEQYF.

As to this clonotype: A clone one base away is much larger, so this may be a read error. The gene calls are TRBV7-2 and TRBJ1-1; a possible D gene is TRBD1 (5 bases). CDR3 length equals 14 residues. CDR1 is SGHTA and CDR2 is FQGNSA in the germline V gene. The V and J ends lost 4 bases and 10 bases respectively, with 19 bases between them. The CDR3 nucleotides are TGTGCCAGCAGCTCGCCAGGGAATTCTGTTGGAGCTTTCTTT. Translated: CASSSPGNSVGAFF.

In this sample, this clonotype turned up many times. The chain recombines TRBV6-5 with TRBJ2-7; 7 bases align to TRBD2. CDR1 is MNHEY, CDR2 SVGAGI, per germline. V trimming: 8 bases; J trimming: 3 bases; junction bases outside the gene matches: 10. CDR3 length: 14 amino acids. The CDR3 loop is CASGPRRENYEQYF. For the CDR3, the DNA is TGTGCCAGCGGCCCTAGGCGGGAGAACTACGAGCAGTACTTC.

This clonotype was seen more than once but under ten times. Its ends do not fully match the called genes, so a read error is possible. This sequence joins TRBV6-1 and TRBJ1-1; 7 nucleotides agree with TRBD1. The CDR3 extends over 12 amino acids. Germline V CDR1 and CDR2: MNHNS, SASEGT. The CDR3 region is CASTHLLGTEVF. The CDR3 DNA reads TGTGCCAGCACCCATTTACTCGGGACAGAAGTTTTT.

V gene TRBV19 combines with J gene TRBJ1-5; 12 bases line up with TRBD1. The V segment lost 9 bases and the J segment 4 bases; nucleotides outside the gene matches: 7. Germline V CDR1 and CDR2: LNHDA, SQIVND (reference sequence). The CDR3 totals 15 residues. The CDR3 bases are TGTGCCAGCGATATGGGACAGGGGGCGAATCAGCCCCAGCATTTT. It is translated as CASDMGQGANQPQHF. The whole variable domain, remainder taken from reference TRBV19 and TRBJ1-5, is DGGITQSPKYLFRKEGQNVTLSCEQNLNHDAMYWYRQDPGQGLRLIYYSQIVNDFQKGDIAEGYSVSREKKESFPLTVTSAQKNPTAFYLCASDMGQGANQPQHFGDGTRLSIL.

This clonotype was recorded at least ten times. The CDR3: CASSFQALGGAVGYEQYF. The DNA of the CDR3 is TGTGCCAGCAGCTTCCAGGCCCTCGGGGGGGCCGTAGGTTACGAGCAGTACTTC. The chain joins TRBV11-1 to TRBJ2-7; the match to TRBD2 covers 8 bases. The CDR3 has 18 residues. Germline loops: CDR1 SGHAT, CDR2 FQDESV (reference sequence). The V gene end was trimmed by 3 bases and the J gene end by 4 bases; junction bases not matched to a gene: 17.

This rearrangement joins TRBV15 to TRBJ2-3; D may be TRBD2 (5 bases). Germline CDR1 and CDR2: LNHNV and YYDKDF (reference sequence). The V and J ends lost 4 bases and 0 bases respectively, with 14 bases between them. CDR3 length: 16 residues. CDR3 residues: CATSKRGTVSTDTQYF. The CDR3 nucleotides are TGTGCCACCAGCAAACGGGGTACTGTTAGCACAGATACGCAGTATTTT.

V gene TRBV19 combines with J gene TRBJ2-7; D might be TRBD1 (5 bases). Per the germline V gene, CDR1 is LNHDA and CDR2 is SQIVND (reference sequence). This CDR3 is built from 14 residues. Trimming removed 3 bases from V and 3 bases from J, with 12 bases in between. This CDR3 reads CASSIGQGNYEQYF. The CDR3 bases are TGTGCCAGTAGTATCGGGCAGGGTAACTACGAGCAGTACTTC.

The chain couples TRBV5-6 to TRBJ2-2; TRBD1 is a possible D gene (5 bases). CDR3 size: 15 residues. Trimming removed 1 base at V and 4 bases at J, with 11 bases between. CDR1 SGHDT and CDR2 YYEEEE come from the germline V gene. CDR3 DNA sequence: TGTGCCAGCAGCTTGTGGGGTAGGGGCACCGGGGAGCTGTTTTTT. The encoded protein is CASSLWGRGTGELFF.

Of note for this clonotype: A read error may explain this, as a much larger clone is one base away. The rearrangement uses TRBV12-3 or TRBV12-4 and TRBJ2-5; D remains unclear. The CDR3 totals 12 residues. V was shortened by 4 bases and J by 5 bases, with 8 bases between the two germline ends. The CDR3 bases are TGTGCCAGCAGTTCTGGCCTCGAGACCCAGTACTTC. This translates into CASSSGLETQYF.